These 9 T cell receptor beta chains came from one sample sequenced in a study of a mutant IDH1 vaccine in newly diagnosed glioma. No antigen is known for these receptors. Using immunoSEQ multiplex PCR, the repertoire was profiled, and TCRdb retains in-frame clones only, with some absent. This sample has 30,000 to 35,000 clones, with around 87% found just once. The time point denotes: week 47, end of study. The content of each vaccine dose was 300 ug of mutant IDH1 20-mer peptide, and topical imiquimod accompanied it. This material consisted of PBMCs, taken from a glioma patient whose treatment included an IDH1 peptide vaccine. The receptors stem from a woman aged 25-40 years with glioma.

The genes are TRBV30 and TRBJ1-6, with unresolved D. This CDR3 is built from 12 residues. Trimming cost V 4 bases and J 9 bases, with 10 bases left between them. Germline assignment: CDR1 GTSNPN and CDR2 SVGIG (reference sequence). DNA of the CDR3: TGTGCCTGGACCCAGAGAGGTTCACCCCTCCACTTT. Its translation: CAWTQRGSPLHF. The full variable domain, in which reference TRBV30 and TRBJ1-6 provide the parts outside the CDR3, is SQTIHQWPATLVQPVGSPLSLECTVEGTSNPNLYWYRQAAGRGLQLLFYSVGIGQISSEVPQNLSASRPQDRQFILSSKKLLLSDSGFYLCAWTQRGSPLHFGNGTRLTVT.

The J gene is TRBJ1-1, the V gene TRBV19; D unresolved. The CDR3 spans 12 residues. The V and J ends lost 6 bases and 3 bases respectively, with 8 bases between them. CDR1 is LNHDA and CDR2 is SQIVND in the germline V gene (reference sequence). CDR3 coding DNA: TGTGCCAGTAGGCACAGAGACACTGAAGCTTTCTTT. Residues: CASRHRDTEAFF.

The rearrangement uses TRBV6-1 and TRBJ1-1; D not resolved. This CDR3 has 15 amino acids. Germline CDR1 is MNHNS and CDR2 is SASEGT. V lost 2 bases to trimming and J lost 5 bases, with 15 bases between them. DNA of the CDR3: TGTGCCAGCAGTGAATGGGCAGGCACCGGAACTGAAGCTTTCTTT. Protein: CASSEWAGTGTEAFF.

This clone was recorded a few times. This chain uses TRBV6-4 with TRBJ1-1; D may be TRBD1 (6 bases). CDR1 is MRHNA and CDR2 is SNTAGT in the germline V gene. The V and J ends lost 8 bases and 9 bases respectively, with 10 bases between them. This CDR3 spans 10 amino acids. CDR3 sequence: CASEDSQAFF. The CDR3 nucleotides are TGTGCCAGCGAGGACAGCCAAGCTTTCTTT.

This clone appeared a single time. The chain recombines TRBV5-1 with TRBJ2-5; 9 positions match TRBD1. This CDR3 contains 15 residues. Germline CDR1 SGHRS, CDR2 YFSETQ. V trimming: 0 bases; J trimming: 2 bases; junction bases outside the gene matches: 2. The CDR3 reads CASSLEGTGQETQYF. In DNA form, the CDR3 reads TGCGCCAGCAGCTTGGAAGGGACAGGGCAAGAGACCCAGTACTTC.

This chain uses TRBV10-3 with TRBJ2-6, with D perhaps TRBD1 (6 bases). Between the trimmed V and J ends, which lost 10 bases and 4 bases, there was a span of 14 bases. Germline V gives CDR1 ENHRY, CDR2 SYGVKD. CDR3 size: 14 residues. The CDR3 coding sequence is TGTGCCAGCTCCCAGGGGAGAGGGGCCAACGTCCTGACTTTC. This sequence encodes CASSQGRGANVLTF.

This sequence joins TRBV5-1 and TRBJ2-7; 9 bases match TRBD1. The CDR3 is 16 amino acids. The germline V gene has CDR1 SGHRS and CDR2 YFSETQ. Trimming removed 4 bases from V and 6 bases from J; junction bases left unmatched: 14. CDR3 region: CASSVGQGQGLGEQYF. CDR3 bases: TGCGCCAGCAGCGTAGGCCAGGGACAGGGTTTGGGCGAGCAGTACTTC.

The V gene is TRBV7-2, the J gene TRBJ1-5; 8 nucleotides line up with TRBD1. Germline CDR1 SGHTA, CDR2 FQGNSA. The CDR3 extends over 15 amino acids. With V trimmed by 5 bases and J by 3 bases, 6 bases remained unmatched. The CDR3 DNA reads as TGTGCCAGCAGCCCACAGGGGGGAAACAATCAGCCCCAGCATTTT. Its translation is CASSPQGGNNQPQHF.

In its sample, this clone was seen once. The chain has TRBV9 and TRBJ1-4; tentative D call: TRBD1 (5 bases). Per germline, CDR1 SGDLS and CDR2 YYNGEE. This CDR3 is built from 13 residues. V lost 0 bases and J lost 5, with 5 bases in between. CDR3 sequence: CASSVGTNEKLFF. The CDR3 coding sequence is TGTGCCAGCAGCGTAGGGACAAATGAAAAACTGTTTTTT.